Listed below are T cell receptor beta chains from one sample, sequenced in a study of T cells in Graves' hyperthyroidism and ophthalmopathy. TCRdb reprocessed the multiplex PCR reads via MiXCR and lists one record per CDR3 protein. The sample has about 350,000 distinct CDR3 sequences; roughly 13% are singletons. Sequencing was done on a sample of blood. The origin of the receptors is a woman under 40 with Graves' hyperthyroidism. Both conserved end residues are part of each CDR3. The order of the fields is V gene, J gene, D gene, clone size, CDR3 DNA, CDR3 protein. D genes are given only for firm matches. Some rows have no size entry. The others give once, few or many, or a class for an expanded clone.

v_gene: TRBV20-1
j_gene: TRBJ2-4
d_gene: TRBD2
abundance: NA
CDR3nt: TGCAGTGCTGTACGGGGGGATGCCAAAAACGTTCAGTACTTC
CDR3aa: CSAVRGDAKNVQYF

v_gene: TRBV27
j_gene: TRBJ1-2
d_gene: NA
abundance: many
CDR3nt: TGTGCCAGCAGTTCCCCGGTCGGGGGCTACACCTTC
CDR3aa: CASSSPVGGYTF

v_gene: TRBV20-1
j_gene: TRBJ2-1
d_gene: TRBD2
abundance: many
CDR3nt: TGCAGGCCCCTAGGGGGACTAGCCCTCAATGAGCAGTTCTTC
CDR3aa: CRPLGGLALNEQFF

v_gene: TRBV10-2
j_gene: TRBJ2-7
d_gene: TRBD1
abundance: few
CDR3nt: TGCGCCAGCAGCCAGGGGGATCCACCCTACGAGCAGTACTTC
CDR3aa: CASSQGDPPYEQYF

v_gene: TRBV20-1
j_gene: TRBJ2-3
d_gene: TRBD2
abundance: many
CDR3nt: TGCAGTGCGCAAAAGGGGCTAGCGGGGGCCCTCAGGAATACGCAGTATTTT
CDR3aa: CSAQKGLAGALRNTQYF

v_gene: TRBV6-1
j_gene: TRBJ2-7
d_gene: NA
abundance: many
CDR3nt: TGTGCCAGCAGCTTCACGGGCGAGCAGTACTTC
CDR3aa: CASSFTGEQYF

v_gene: TRBV19
j_gene: TRBJ1-6
d_gene: NA
abundance: few
CDR3nt: TGTGCCAGTAGAGGACAGTCTGCCGGGTTGAACTCACCCCTCCACTTT
CDR3aa: CASRGQSAGLNSPLHF

v_gene: TRBV29-1
j_gene: TRBJ2-5
d_gene: NA
abundance: NA
CDR3nt: TGCAGCGTTGGGCGAGGGTACCAAGAGACCCAGTACTTC
CDR3aa: CSVGRGYQETQYF

v_gene: TRBV4-2
j_gene: TRBJ2-5
d_gene: NA
abundance: few
CDR3nt: TGTGCCAGCAGCCAGGGGAGTGAGGGGCGACAAGAGACCCAGTACTTC
CDR3aa: CASSQGSEGRQETQYF

v_gene: TRBV20-1
j_gene: TRBJ2-4
d_gene: NA
abundance: NA
CDR3nt: TGCAGTGCTAGGTTGTTCGGCGGAGGTACGGCCAAAAACATTCAGTACTTC
CDR3aa: CSARLFGGGTAKNIQYF

v_gene: TRBV25-1
j_gene: TRBJ2-5
d_gene: TRBD2
abundance: NA
CDR3nt: TGTGCCAGTCTACTAAGCGGGGCCACGGAGACCCAGTACTTC
CDR3aa: CASLLSGATETQYF

v_gene: TRBV25-1
j_gene: TRBJ1-5
d_gene: NA
abundance: NA
CDR3nt: TGTGCCAGCCCCCCCGGACACCGAGGCAATCAGCCCCAGCATTTT
CDR3aa: CASPPGHRGNQPQHF

v_gene: TRBV7-9
j_gene: TRBJ2-1
d_gene: NA
abundance: few
CDR3nt: TGTGCCAGCAGCTTATTATCCCCTGGTAAGCCGGCTTTCTTC
CDR3aa: CASSLLSPGKPAFF

v_gene: TRBV5-6
j_gene: TRBJ1-1
d_gene: TRBD1
abundance: NA
CDR3nt: TGTGCCAGCTGCGGGACAGGGCGGACTGAAGCTTTCTTT
CDR3aa: CASCGTGRTEAFF

v_gene: TRBV27
j_gene: TRBJ1-1
d_gene: NA
abundance: many
CDR3nt: TGTGCCAGCAGCGTAGGGGGGCACACTGAAGCTTTCTTT
CDR3aa: CASSVGGHTEAFF

v_gene: TRBV7-6
j_gene: TRBJ1-2
d_gene: NA
abundance: many
CDR3nt: TGTGCCAGCAGCTTCGGGGGGAACTATGGCTACACCTTC
CDR3aa: CASSFGGNYGYTF

v_gene: TRBV7-9
j_gene: TRBJ2-1
d_gene: NA
abundance: many
CDR3nt: TGTGCCAGCAGCCGAGCAGGCCCGAATGAGCAGTTCTTC
CDR3aa: CASSRAGPNEQFF

v_gene: TRBV10-3
j_gene: TRBJ2-5
d_gene: TRBD1
abundance: NA
CDR3nt: TGTGCCATCGGGGGGGCCGGGACAGGGAAAGAGACCCAGTACTTC
CDR3aa: CAIGGAGTGKETQYF

v_gene: TRBV29-1
j_gene: TRBJ2-7
d_gene: TRBD1
abundance: many
CDR3nt: TGCAGCGTGGGGGACAGCTACTACGAGCAGTACTTC
CDR3aa: CSVGDSYYEQYF

v_gene: TRBV11-2
j_gene: TRBJ2-7
d_gene: TRBD2
abundance: few
CDR3nt: TGTGCCAGCAGCCAGCGACCTAGCGGGAGGGTTTTAGTTAGAAGGTACGAGCAGTACTTC
CDR3aa: CASSQRPSGRVLVRRYEQYF

v_gene: TRBV20-1
j_gene: TRBJ2-4
d_gene: TRBD1
abundance: NA
CDR3nt: TGCAGTGCAAAAGACAGGGCCGGGACCAAAAACATTCAGTACTTC
CDR3aa: CSAKDRAGTKNIQYF

v_gene: TRBV7-9
j_gene: TRBJ2-5
d_gene: TRBD2
abundance: many
CDR3nt: TGTGCCAGCAGCTTACCGGGACTAGGGGGAGAGACCCAGTACTTC
CDR3aa: CASSLPGLGGETQYF

v_gene: TRBV6-1
j_gene: TRBJ2-3
d_gene: NA
abundance: many
CDR3nt: TGTGCCAGCAGTAACGGGCCCACAGATACGCAGTATTTT
CDR3aa: CASSNGPTDTQYF

v_gene: TRBV30
j_gene: TRBJ2-2
d_gene: TRBD1
abundance: NA
CDR3nt: TGTGCCTGCAACCAGGGGGCCGCGAACACCGGGGAGCTGTTTTTT
CDR3aa: CACNQGAANTGELFF

v_gene: TRBV9
j_gene: TRBJ2-1
d_gene: NA
abundance: many
CDR3nt: TGTGCCAGCAGCGAAACGGGACTCCGGACCGAGCAGTTCTTC
CDR3aa: CASSETGLRTEQFF

v_gene: TRBV6-1
j_gene: TRBJ2-3
d_gene: TRBD2
abundance: few
CDR3nt: TGTGCCAGCAGTGAAAGTATAGCGGGAGGGAGTGCTACGCAGTATTTT
CDR3aa: CASSESIAGGSATQYF

v_gene: TRBV28
j_gene: TRBJ2-1
d_gene: TRBD2
abundance: many
CDR3nt: TGTGCCAGCAGTTTAGCGGGAGGGTCCTCCTACAATGAGCAGTTCTTC
CDR3aa: CASSLAGGSSYNEQFF

v_gene: TRBV20-1
j_gene: TRBJ2-7
d_gene: TRBD2
abundance: many
CDR3nt: TGCAGTGCTAGAGATTACGGGAGGGTTGACGAGCAGTACTTC
CDR3aa: CSARDYGRVDEQYF

v_gene: TRBV29-1
j_gene: TRBJ2-5
d_gene: TRBD2
abundance: many
CDR3nt: TGCAGCGTTGAGAGCGGGACCAACCAAGAGACCCAGTACTTC
CDR3aa: CSVESGTNQETQYF

v_gene: TRBV20-1
j_gene: TRBJ2-5
d_gene: TRBD2
abundance: NA
CDR3nt: TGCAGTGCTAGTATAGCGGGAGAACGAGAGACCCAGTACTTC
CDR3aa: CSASIAGERETQYF

v_gene: TRBV12-3/TRBV12-4
j_gene: TRBJ1-2
d_gene: NA
abundance: few
CDR3nt: TGTGCCAGCAGCTCGGGACGGTTCTATGGCTACACCTTC
CDR3aa: CASSSGRFYGYTF

v_gene: TRBV19
j_gene: TRBJ1-5
d_gene: NA
abundance: many
CDR3nt: TGTGCCAGCACGCCCGACATACAGGATCATCAGCCCCAGCATTTT
CDR3aa: CASTPDIQDHQPQHF

v_gene: TRBV7-2
j_gene: TRBJ1-2
d_gene: NA
abundance: NA
CDR3nt: TGTGCCAGCAGCTTAGGTTTTAACTATGGCTACACCTTC
CDR3aa: CASSLGFNYGYTF

v_gene: TRBV19
j_gene: TRBJ2-7
d_gene: TRBD2
abundance: few
CDR3nt: TGTGCCAGTAGTATCCAGCGGGGGACCTACGAGCAGTACTTC
CDR3aa: CASSIQRGTYEQYF

v_gene: TRBV11-2
j_gene: TRBJ2-7
d_gene: NA
abundance: many
CDR3nt: TGTGCCAGCAGCTTTTGGACCTACGAGCAGTACTTC
CDR3aa: CASSFWTYEQYF

v_gene: TRBV12-3/TRBV12-4
j_gene: TRBJ2-4
d_gene: NA
abundance: many
CDR3nt: TGTGCCAGCAGCTCCGGGACAAACGGGAACATTCAGTACTTC
CDR3aa: CASSSGTNGNIQYF

v_gene: TRBV9
j_gene: TRBJ2-1
d_gene: TRBD2
abundance: few
CDR3nt: TGTGCCAGCAGCGTAGTTGCGGGGAGCGGGAGAGTCAATGAGCAGTTCTTC
CDR3aa: CASSVVAGSGRVNEQFF

v_gene: TRBV2
j_gene: TRBJ1-4
d_gene: NA
abundance: many
CDR3nt: TGTGCCAGCGATAGGGGCCGGCAAAAACTGTTTTTT
CDR3aa: CASDRGRQKLFF

v_gene: TRBV6-1
j_gene: TRBJ1-1
d_gene: NA
abundance: many
CDR3nt: TGTGCCAGCAGCCCCAACCCACACACTGAAGCTTTCTTT
CDR3aa: CASSPNPHTEAFF

v_gene: TRBV7-2
j_gene: TRBJ2-3
d_gene: TRBD2
abundance: many
CDR3nt: TGTGCCAGCAGCTTAAGGCTAAGCGGGGTAGATACGCAGTATTTT
CDR3aa: CASSLRLSGVDTQYF

v_gene: TRBV20-1
j_gene: TRBJ2-1
d_gene: NA
abundance: NA
CDR3nt: TGCAGTGCTAGATTAGGGGGTCGTATCAATGAGCAGTTCTTC
CDR3aa: CSARLGGRINEQFF

v_gene: TRBV28
j_gene: TRBJ2-7
d_gene: TRBD1
abundance: many
CDR3nt: TGTGCCAGCAGTTCCCTTGGGACAGGGGTTTTCGAGCAGTACTTC
CDR3aa: CASSSLGTGVFEQYF

v_gene: TRBV3-1
j_gene: TRBJ2-5
d_gene: NA
abundance: NA
CDR3nt: TGTGCCAGCAGCCAAGCGGGCCAGGGAGGAGAGACCCAGTACTTC
CDR3aa: CASSQAGQGGETQYF

v_gene: TRBV20-1
j_gene: TRBJ2-5
d_gene: TRBD1
abundance: many
CDR3nt: TGCAGTGCTGAGCCCCTACAGGGGAGCGTGAAAGAGACCCAGTACTTC
CDR3aa: CSAEPLQGSVKETQYF

v_gene: TRBV28
j_gene: TRBJ1-4
d_gene: NA
abundance: many
CDR3nt: TGTGCCAGCGGTACCCCGACACAATTTGCAACTAATGAAAAACTGTTTTTT
CDR3aa: CASGTPTQFATNEKLFF

v_gene: TRBV15
j_gene: TRBJ1-1
d_gene: NA
abundance: many
CDR3nt: TGTGCCACCAGCAGAGATGGGGGAGCCGAAGCTTTCTTT
CDR3aa: CATSRDGGAEAFF